These 13 T cell receptor beta chains came from one sample sequenced in a study of T cells in Graves' hyperthyroidism and ophthalmopathy. RNA transcripts yielded amplified TCR beta CDR3 regions. In the first-round RT-PCR of the TCR CDR3, the HTBI primer set was used. From the multiplex PCR reads, TCRdb called clonotypes with MiXCR, one entry per CDR3 protein. The table lists 350,000 to 400,000 distinct CDR3 sequences, 11% to 15% of them singletons. Sequenced material: blood. The receptors were gathered from a woman in her sixties with Graves' hyperthyroidism.

This clonotype occurred many times. V gene TRBV7-2 combines with J gene TRBJ1-1, with TRBD1 as a possible D gene (5 bases). From germline, CDR1 is SGHTA and CDR2 FQGNSA. The CDR3 is 15 residues long. Deletions cut 6 bases from V and 0 bases from J, with 14 bases between. CDR3 DNA: TGTGCCAGCAGTCGCGGGTGGGGGATGAACACTGAAGCTTTCTTT. Residues: CASSRGWGMNTEAFF.

This clonotype was picked up many times. Written as DNA, the CDR3 is TGTGCCAGTAGTACCTGGAACATCGGCTATGGCTACACCTTC. It encodes CASSTWNIGYGYTF. This rearrangement joins TRBV19 to TRBJ1-2; no firm D call. Germline-derived CDR1 and CDR2 are LNHDA and SQIVND (reference sequence). Between the trimmed V and J ends, which lost 4 bases and 4 bases, there was a span of 13 bases. The CDR3 is 14 amino acids.

J is TRBJ1-1 and V is TRBV18; TRBD1 might be the D (5 bases). Trimming took 1 base from V and 5 from J, leaving 14 bases between them. The CDR3 runs 15 residues. Germline V gives CDR1 KGHSH, CDR2 LQKENI. The CDR3 DNA reads as TGTGCCAGCTCACCACAAGCGGGACCCGAAACTGAAGCTTTCTTT. It translates to CASSPQAGPETEAFF.

This clonotype was detected ten times or more. The chain carries TRBV12-3 or TRBV12-4 and TRBJ2-1; 8 positions match TRBD2. Trimming removed 6 bases from V and 3 bases from J; junction bases left unmatched: 4. CDR3 length: 14 residues. CDR3 bases: TGTGCCAGCAGGAAGCGGGAGAGCTACAATGAGCAGTTCTTC. Its translation is CASRKRESYNEQFF.

Many counts were recorded for this clonotype. The rearrangement joins TRBV13 to TRBJ2-7, with 7 positions matching TRBD2. J gave up 6 bases and V 4 bases, and 3 bases lay outside the gene matches. CDR3 length: 12 amino acids. Per germline, CDR1 PRHDT and CDR2 FYEKMQ (reference sequence). DNA of the CDR3: TGTGCCAGCAGCTCCGCTAGCGGCGAGCAGTACTTC. This encodes CASSSASGEQYF.

In DNA form, the CDR3 reads TGTGCCAGCAGTCAAGGACTAGTCTCCTACGAGCAGTACTTC. This codes for CASSQGLVSYEQYF. The chain couples TRBV27 to TRBJ2-7; 7 positions match TRBD2. The CDR3 loop spans 14 amino acids. Germline CDR1 and CDR2: MNHEY and SMNVEV (reference sequence). The J segment lost 0 bases and the V segment lost 5 bases, leaving 4 bases of the junction unmatched.

There are a few counts of this clonotype. This rearrangement joins TRBV7-3 to TRBJ2-6; D could derive from TRBD1 or TRBD2 (5 bases each). The CDR3 is made up of 16 amino acids. The germline gives CDR1 SGHTA, CDR2 FQGTGA. With 5 bases removed from V and 0 bases from J, the gap between germline ends came to 11 bases. CDR3 loop: CASSTDGASGANVLTF. CDR3 sequence (DNA): TGTGCCAGCAGCACCGACGGGGCCTCTGGGGCCAACGTCCTGACTTTC.

CDR3 sequence reads: CASSYQSGINYGYTF. CDR3 sequence (DNA): TGTGCCAGCAGCTACCAGTCCGGGATTAACTATGGCTACACCTTC. The V and J genes are TRBV7-9 and TRBJ1-2, with D hard to call. Trimming took 4 bases from V and 1 from J, leaving 13 bases between them. The V gene's germline CDR1 is SEHNR and CDR2 FQNEAQ (reference sequence). The CDR3 contains 15 residues.

At least ten counts were recorded for this clonotype. The genes are TRBV2 and TRBJ1-2; 7 bases are a match to TRBD1. J gave up 6 bases and V 9 bases, and 16 bases lay outside the gene matches. The CDR3 contains 15 residues. Per germline, CDR1 SNHLY and CDR2 FYNNEI. The DNA of the CDR3 is TGTGCCAGTATCGTAGCGGGGACGGGACAGAATGGCTACACCTTC. It yields the protein CASIVAGTGQNGYTF.

This clonotype was observed at least ten times. V is TRBV12-3 or TRBV12-4 and J is TRBJ2-7, with D hard to call. V dropped 8 bases and J dropped 2 bases, with 13 bases sitting between them. The CDR3 is 13 amino acids. This CDR3 is CASGSTGTYEQYF. CDR3 DNA: TGTGCCAGCGGGTCGACGGGCACCTACGAGCAGTACTTC.

This clonotype was counted at least ten times. V and J are TRBV27 and TRBJ2-1; D could derive from TRBD1 or TRBD2 (7 bases each). The CDR3 consists of 14 residues. Trimming left V 6 bases short and J 13 bases short, with 22 bases between. CDR1 is MNHEY, CDR2 SMNVEV, per germline (reference sequence). The CDR3 region is CASRSSGGGGKQFF. Here the CDR3 DNA reads TGTGCCAGCAGGTCCTCAGGGGGAGGGGGGAAACAGTTCTTC.

This clonotype has only a few counts. This chain links TRBV11-2 with TRBJ1-2; 9 bases agree with TRBD1. This CDR3 spans 14 amino acids. V lost 3 bases to trimming and J lost 2 bases; unmatched junction nucleotides: 1. Germline loops: CDR1 SGHAT, CDR2 FQNNGV. This CDR3 is CASSFGTGNYGYTF. CDR3 nucleotides: TGTGCCAGCAGCTTCGGGACAGGGAACTATGGCTACACCTTC. Using reference TRBV11-2 and TRBJ1-2 for the parts outside the CDR3, the full variable domain is EAGVAQSPRYKIIEKRQSVAFWCNPISGHATLYWYQQILGQGPKLLIQFQNNGVVDDSQLPKDRFSAERLKGVDSTLKIQPAKLEDSAVYLCASSFGTGNYGYTFGSGTRLTVV.

Worth noting for this clonotype: A read error may explain this, as a much larger clone is one base away. The J gene is TRBJ2-7, the V gene TRBV19; 8 bases are a match to TRBD1. Germline CDR1 reads LNHDA; CDR2 reads SQIVND (reference sequence). The V gene end was trimmed by 6 bases and the J gene end by 5 bases; junction bases not matched to a gene: 9. There are 14 residues in the CDR3. The CDR3 is CASRPGGAKNEQYF. The CDR3 bases are TGTGCCAGTAGACCAGGGGGCGCGAAGAACGAGCAGTACTTC.